This TCR beta chain stems from a study of blood T cell repertoires in COVID-19. Produced via immunoSEQ multiplex PCR; TCRdb's table is partial and in-frame only. The table includes hundreds of thousands of clones, around 90% detected once. V shed 3 bases and J shed 1 base, with 6 bases lying between them. The CDR3 covers 13 residues. With respect to this clone: This CDR3 is also generated by other DNA sequences in the sample.

Seattle patient enrollment occurred during active infection, with longitudinal follow-up thereafter. The sample comprised peripheral blood. The chain recombines TRBV12-3 or TRBV12-4 with TRBJ1-2; weak D call: TRBD1 (5 bases). The clonotype was recovered from a woman in her 30s with COVID-19, enrolled during active disease. The CDR3 DNA sequence: TGTGCCAGCAGTTTTCAGGGTAACTATGGCTACACCTTC. Its protein is CASSFQGNYGYTF.